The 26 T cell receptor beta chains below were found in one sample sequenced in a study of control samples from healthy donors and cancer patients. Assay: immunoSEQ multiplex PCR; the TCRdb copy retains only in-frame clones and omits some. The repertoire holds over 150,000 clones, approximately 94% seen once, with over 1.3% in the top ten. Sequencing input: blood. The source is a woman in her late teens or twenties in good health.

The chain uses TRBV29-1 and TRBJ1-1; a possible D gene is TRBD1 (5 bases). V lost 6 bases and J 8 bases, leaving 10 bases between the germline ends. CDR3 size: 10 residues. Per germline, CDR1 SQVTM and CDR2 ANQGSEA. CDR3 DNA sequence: TGCAGCGTCTCAGCAGGGGAAGCTTTCTTT. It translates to CSVSAGEAFF. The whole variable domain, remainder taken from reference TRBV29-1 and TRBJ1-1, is SAVISQKPSRDICQRGTSLTIQCQVDSQVTMMFWYRQQPGQSLTLIATANQGSEATYESGFVIDKFPISRPNLTFSTLTVSNMSPEDSSIYLCSVSAGEAFFGQGTRLTVV.

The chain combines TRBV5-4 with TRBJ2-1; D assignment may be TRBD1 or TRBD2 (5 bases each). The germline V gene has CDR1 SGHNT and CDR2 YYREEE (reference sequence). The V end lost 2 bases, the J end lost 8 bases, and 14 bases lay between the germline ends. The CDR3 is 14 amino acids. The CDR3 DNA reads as TGTGCCAGCAGCTTTAGGGGTGGGGGAGATGAGCAGTTCTTC. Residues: CASSFRGGGDEQFF.

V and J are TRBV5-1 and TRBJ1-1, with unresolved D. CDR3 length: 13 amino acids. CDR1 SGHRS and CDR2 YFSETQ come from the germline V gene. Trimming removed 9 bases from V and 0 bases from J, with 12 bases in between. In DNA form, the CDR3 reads TGCGCCACCTCGAGGACCGTGAACACTGAAGCTTTCTTT. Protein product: CATSRTVNTEAFF.

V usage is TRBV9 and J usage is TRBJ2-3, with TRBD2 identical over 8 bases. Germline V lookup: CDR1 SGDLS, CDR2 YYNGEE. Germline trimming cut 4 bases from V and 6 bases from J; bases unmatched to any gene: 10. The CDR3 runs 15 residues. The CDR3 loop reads CASSLTAGGSDTQYF. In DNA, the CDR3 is TGTGCCAGCAGCCTTACTGCGGGGGGATCCGATACGCAGTATTTT.

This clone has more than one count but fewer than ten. The CDR3 region has the DNA TGTGCCAGCAACAGGGACAGGGGCAACACTGAAGCTTTCTTT. This translates into CASNRDRGNTEAFF. The rearrangement links TRBV6-5 to TRBJ1-1, with TRBD1 matching over 10 bases. Germline CDR1 reads MNHEY; CDR2 reads SVGAGI. V shed 7 bases and J 2 bases; nucleotides not matched to a gene: 4. CDR3 size: 14 residues.

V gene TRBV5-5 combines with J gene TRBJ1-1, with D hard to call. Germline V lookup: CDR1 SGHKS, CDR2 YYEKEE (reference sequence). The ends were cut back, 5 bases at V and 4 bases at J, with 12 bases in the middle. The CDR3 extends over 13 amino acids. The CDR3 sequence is CASRSDSLTEAFF. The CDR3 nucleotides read TGTGCCAGCAGGAGCGATTCTCTCACTGAAGCTTTCTTT.

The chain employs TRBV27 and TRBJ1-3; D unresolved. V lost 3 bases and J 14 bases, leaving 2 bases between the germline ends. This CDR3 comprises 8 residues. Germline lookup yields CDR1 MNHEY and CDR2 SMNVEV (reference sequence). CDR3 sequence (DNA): TGTGCCAGCAGTTTCCTATATTTT. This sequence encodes CASSFLYF.

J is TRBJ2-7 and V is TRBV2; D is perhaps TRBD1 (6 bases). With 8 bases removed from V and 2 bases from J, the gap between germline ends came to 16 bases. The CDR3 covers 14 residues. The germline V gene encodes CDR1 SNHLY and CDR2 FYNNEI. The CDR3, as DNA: TGTGCCAGCGATCTAAGGCGGACAGCCTACGAGCAGTACTTC. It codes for CASDLRRTAYEQYF.

CDR3 sequence: CASSLNPADPQYF. The DNA for the CDR3 is TGTGCCAGCAGCTTAAACCCGGCAGACCCGCAGTATTTT. The J gene is TRBJ2-3, the V gene TRBV11-2; D uncertain. Trimming took 2 bases from V and 10 from J, leaving 13 bases between them. This CDR3 has 13 amino acids. The V gene's germline CDR1 is SGHAT and CDR2 FQNNGV. The full variable domain, in which reference TRBV11-2 and TRBJ2-3 provide the parts outside the CDR3, is EAGVAQSPRYKIIEKRQSVAFWCNPISGHATLYWYQQILGQGPKLLIQFQNNGVVDDSQLPKDRFSAERLKGVDSTLKIQPAKLEDSAVYLCASSLNPADPQYFGPGTRLTVL.

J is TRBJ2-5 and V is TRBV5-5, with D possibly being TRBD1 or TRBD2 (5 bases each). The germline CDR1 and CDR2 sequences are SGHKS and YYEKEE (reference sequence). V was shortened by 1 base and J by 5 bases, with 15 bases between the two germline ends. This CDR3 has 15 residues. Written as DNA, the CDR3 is TGTGCCAGCAGCTTGCCGCCTAGAGGGGCGGAGACCCAGTACTTC. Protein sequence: CASSLPPRGAETQYF.

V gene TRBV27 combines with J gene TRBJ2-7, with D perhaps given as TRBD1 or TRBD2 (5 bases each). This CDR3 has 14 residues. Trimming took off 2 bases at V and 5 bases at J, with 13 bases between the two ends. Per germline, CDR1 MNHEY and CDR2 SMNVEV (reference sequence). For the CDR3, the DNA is TGTGCCAGCAGTTTAATGGGGGTTGGGCACGAGCAGTACTTC. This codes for CASSLMGVGHEQYF.

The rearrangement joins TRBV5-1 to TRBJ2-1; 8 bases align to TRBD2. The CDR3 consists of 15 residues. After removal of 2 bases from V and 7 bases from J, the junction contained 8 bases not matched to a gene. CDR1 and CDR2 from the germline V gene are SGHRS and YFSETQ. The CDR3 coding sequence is TGCGCCAGCAGCTTTTCCGGGACTAGGATTAATGAGCAGTTCTTC. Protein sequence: CASSFSGTRINEQFF.

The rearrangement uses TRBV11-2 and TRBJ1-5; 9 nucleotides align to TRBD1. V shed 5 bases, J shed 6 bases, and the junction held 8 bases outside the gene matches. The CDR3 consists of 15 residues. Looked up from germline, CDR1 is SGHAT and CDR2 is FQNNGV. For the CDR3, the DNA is TGTGCCAGCAGCCTAGGGGGGACAGGGATTCAGCCCCAGCATTTT. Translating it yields CASSLGGTGIQPQHF.

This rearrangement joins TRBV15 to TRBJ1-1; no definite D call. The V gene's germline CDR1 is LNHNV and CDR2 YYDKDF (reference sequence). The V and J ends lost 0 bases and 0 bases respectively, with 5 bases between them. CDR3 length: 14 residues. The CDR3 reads CATSRDEMNTEAFF. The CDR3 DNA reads TGTGCCACCAGCAGAGATGAAATGAACACTGAAGCTTTCTTT.

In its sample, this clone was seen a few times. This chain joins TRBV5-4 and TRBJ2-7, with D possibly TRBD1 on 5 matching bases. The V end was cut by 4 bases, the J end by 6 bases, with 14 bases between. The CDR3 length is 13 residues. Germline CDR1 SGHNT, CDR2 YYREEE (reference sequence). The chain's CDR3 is CASSNFRDSEQYF. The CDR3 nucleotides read TGTGCCAGCAGCAATTTCAGGGATAGCGAGCAGTACTTC.

As DNA, the CDR3 is TGTGCCAGCAGCCAAGCCAATTGGGACAGGCTTGATTCACCCCTCCACTTT. It yields the protein CASSQANWDRLDSPLHF. V usage is TRBV3-1 (or the pseudogene TRBV3-2) and J usage is TRBJ1-6, with 8 bases identical to TRBD1. V shed 1 base, J shed 8 bases, and the junction held 10 bases outside the gene matches. Germline-derived CDR1 and CDR2 are LGHDT and YNNKEL (reference sequence). CDR3 length: 17 residues.

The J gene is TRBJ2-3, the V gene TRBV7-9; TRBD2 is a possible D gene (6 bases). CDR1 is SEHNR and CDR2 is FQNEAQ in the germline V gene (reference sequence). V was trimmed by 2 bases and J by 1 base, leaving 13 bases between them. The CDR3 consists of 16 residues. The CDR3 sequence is CASSLKGAGGTDTQYF. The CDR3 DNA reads TGTGCCAGCAGCTTAAAGGGAGCGGGTGGCACAGATACGCAGTATTTT.

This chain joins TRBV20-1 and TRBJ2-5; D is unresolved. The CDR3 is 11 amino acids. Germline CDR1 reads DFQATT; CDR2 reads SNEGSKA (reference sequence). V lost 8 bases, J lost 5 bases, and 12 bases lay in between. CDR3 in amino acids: CSPGGIETQYF. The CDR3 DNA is TGCAGTCCCGGTGGGATTGAGACCCAGTACTTC.

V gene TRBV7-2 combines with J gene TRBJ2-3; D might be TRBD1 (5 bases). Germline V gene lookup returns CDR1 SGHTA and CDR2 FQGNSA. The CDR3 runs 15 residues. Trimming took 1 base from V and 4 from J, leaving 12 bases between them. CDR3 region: CASSLGAGWSDTQYF. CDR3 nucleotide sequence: TGTGCCAGCAGCTTAGGGGCAGGGTGGTCAGATACGCAGTATTTT.

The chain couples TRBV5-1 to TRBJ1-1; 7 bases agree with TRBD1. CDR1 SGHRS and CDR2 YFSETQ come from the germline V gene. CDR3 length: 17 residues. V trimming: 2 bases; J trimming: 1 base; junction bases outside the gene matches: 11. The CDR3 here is CASSFGTDLLPNTEAFF. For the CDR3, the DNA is TGCGCCAGCAGCTTCGGGACAGACCTTCTCCCGAACACTGAAGCTTTCTTT. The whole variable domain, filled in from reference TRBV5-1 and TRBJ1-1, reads KAGVTQTPRYLIKTRGQQVTLSCSPISGHRSVSWYQQTPGQGLQFLFEYFSETQRNKGNFPGRFSGRQFSNSRSEMNVSTLELGDSALYLCASSFGTDLLPNTEAFFGQGTRLTVV.

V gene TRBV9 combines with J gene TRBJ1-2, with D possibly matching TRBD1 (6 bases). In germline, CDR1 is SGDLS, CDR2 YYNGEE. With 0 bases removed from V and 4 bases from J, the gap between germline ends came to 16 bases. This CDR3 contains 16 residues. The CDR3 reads CASSVGGGSRSYGYTF. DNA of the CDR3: TGTGCCAGCAGCGTAGGTGGGGGCAGCCGCTCCTATGGCTACACCTTC.

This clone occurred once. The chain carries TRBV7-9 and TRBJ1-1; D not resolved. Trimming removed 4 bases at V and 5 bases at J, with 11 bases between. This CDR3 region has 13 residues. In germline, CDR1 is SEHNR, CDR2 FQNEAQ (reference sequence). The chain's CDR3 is CASSYASGTEAFF. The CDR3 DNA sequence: TGTGCCAGCAGCTACGCTAGCGGGACTGAAGCTTTCTTT.

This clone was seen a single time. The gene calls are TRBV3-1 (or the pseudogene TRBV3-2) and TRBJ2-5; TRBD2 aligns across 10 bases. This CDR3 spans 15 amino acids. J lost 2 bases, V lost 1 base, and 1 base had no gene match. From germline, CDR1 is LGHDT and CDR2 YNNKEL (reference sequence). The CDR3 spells CASSQAGLAQETQYF. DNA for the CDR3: TGTGCCAGCAGCCAAGCGGGACTAGCGCAAGAGACCCAGTACTTC.

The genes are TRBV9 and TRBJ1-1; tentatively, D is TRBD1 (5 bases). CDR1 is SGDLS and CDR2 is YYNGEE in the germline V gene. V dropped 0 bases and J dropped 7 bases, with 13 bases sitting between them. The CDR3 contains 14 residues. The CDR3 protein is CASSVVRLGGEAFF. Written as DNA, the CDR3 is TGTGCCAGCAGCGTAGTTAGGCTCGGGGGTGAAGCTTTCTTT.

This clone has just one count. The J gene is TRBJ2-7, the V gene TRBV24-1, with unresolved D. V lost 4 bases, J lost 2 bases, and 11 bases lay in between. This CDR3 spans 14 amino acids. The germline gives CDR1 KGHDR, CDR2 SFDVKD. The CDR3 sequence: CATSEGHSAYEQYF. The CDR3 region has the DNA TGTGCCACCAGTGAGGGCCACAGTGCCTACGAGCAGTACTTC.

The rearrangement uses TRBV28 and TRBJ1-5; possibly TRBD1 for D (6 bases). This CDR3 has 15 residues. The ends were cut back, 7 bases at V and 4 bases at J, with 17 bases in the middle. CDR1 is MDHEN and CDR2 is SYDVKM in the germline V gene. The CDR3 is CASKSLGQLNQPQHF. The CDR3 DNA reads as TGTGCCAGCAAATCCCTCGGACAGTTGAATCAGCCCCAGCATTTT.